This T cell receptor (beta chain) derives from a study of cytotoxic CD8 clonotypes in ibrutinib-treated CLL. Repertoires were generated with immunoSEQ multiplex PCR, while TCRdb's copy carries only in-frame clones and drops some. The sample lists under 300,000 clones; around 69% were seen once. In this sample, this clone turned up a few times. Germline loops: CDR1 SNHLY, CDR2 FYNNEI. Trimming removed 8 bases from V and 4 bases from J, with 15 bases in between. The CDR3 totals 13 residues. The V and J genes are TRBV2 and TRBJ2-7; D possibly corresponds to TRBD1 (5 bases). Sample: PBMCs, taken at disease progression, from a patient treated with ibrutinib. The receptor's source is a human donor with chronic lymphocytic leukemia. CDR3 sequence: CASAQGKLYEQYF. DNA for the CDR3: TGTGCCAGCGCGCAGGGTAAACTTTACGAGCAGTACTTC.